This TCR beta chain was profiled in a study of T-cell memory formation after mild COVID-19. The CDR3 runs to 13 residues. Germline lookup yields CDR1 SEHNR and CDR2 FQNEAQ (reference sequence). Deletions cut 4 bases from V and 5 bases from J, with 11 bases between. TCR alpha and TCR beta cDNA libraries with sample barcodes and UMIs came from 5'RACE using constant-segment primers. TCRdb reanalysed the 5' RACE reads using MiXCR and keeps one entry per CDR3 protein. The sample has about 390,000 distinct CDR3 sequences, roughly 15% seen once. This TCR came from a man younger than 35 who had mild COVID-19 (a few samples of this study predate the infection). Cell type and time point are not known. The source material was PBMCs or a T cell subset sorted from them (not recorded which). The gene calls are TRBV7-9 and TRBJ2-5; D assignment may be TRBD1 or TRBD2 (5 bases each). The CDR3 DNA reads TGTGCCAGCAGCTCGGGACCATGGGAGACCCAGTACTTC. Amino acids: CASSSGPWETQYF.